The present TCR beta chain was sequenced within a study of blood T cell repertoires in COVID-19. Overall study: Italy, Spain and the United States were the sources of the convalescent and acute COVID-19 samples. The analysed material was cDNA or gDNA that came from T cells, B-cell-depleted T cells, or PBMCs.

As handled by the study authors: Amplification from reference gene primers served as the basis for estimated nucleated cell counts. Method: immunoSEQ multiplex PCR; TCRdb's copy keeps in-frame clones and lacks some. The V and J calls and the clone size are those of that table, but D and trimming were determined from the DNA. The sample lists 200,000 to 300,000 clones; approximately 78% were seen once. After removal of 10 bases from V and 3 bases from J, the junction contained 8 bases not matched to a gene. The CDR3 has 14 residues. Germline CDR1 and CDR2: SNHLY and FYNNEI. J is TRBJ2-3 and V is TRBV2; 9 bases are shared with TRBD2. This receptor was identified in a woman aged 55-69 years with active or convalescent COVID-19. What was sequenced was peripheral blood. The CDR3 sequence is CATMAGGLTDTQYF. The CDR3, as DNA: TGTGCCACCATGGCGGGGGGGCTAACAGATACGCAGTATTTT.